The subject of this entry is one TCR beta chain. The sample originates from a study of OX40 agonist ivuxolimab in advanced cancers. Profiled with immunoSEQ multiplex PCR; TCRdb holds only in-frame clones, not every one. The table records about 80,000 clones, roughly 84% of them present only once. Germline V lookup: CDR1 LNHNV, CDR2 YYDKDF (reference sequence). Trimming took 8 bases from V and 2 from J, leaving 15 bases between them. CDR3 size: 14 residues. This chain joins TRBV15 and TRBJ2-5; the D gene is possibly TRBD1 (6 bases). Specimen: CD4+ or CD8+ T cells sorted from blood, collected in a trial of the OX40 agonist ivuxolimab. This TCR was sampled from an adult with an advanced solid tumor such as melanoma, head and neck, liver or kidney cancer. CDR3 residues: CATPDWTEQETQYF. As DNA, the CDR3 is TGTGCCACCCCGGATTGGACAGAACAAGAGACCCAGTACTTC.